This T cell receptor beta chain was profiled in a study of cytomegalovirus exposure and HLA in healthy donors (dated by TCRdb to 2016 to 2017). For the wider study: An earlier analysis of approximately 550 of the donors reported more than 250 Gb of sequence data and 100 million to 130 million unique TCR beta sequences from roughly 180 million T cells. To study patterns of TCR occurrence, a later analysis re-analyzed previously published TCR beta repertoires from several hundred donors and added high-resolution HLA genotyping. To predict cytomegalovirus infection status, the study brought together high-throughput TCR immunosequencing, statistical association of individual TCRs with disease status, and machine learning. On average, 235,054 unique TCR beta nucleotide sequences were sequenced per donor among about 400 genotyped donors of the cohort, with roughly 18% of those sequences being non-productive. Using immunosequencing, the study profiled T cell repertoires from fewer than 700 subjects and related those repertoires to cytomegalovirus serostatus. An earlier analysis of 587 of the donors used high-throughput TCR beta sequencing to judge whether each TCR beta V gene segment behaved as functional or pseudogenic. Of the 300 to 450 genotyped donors, roughly 76% were placed in the genetic ancestry cluster associated with self-reported Caucasian donors. The study aimed to test whether signatures of past pathogen exposure could be identified by cataloging public T cell receptors. Four or five DR-DQ haplotypes were handled as single units for association and clustering because linkage in the cohort was strong. Typing coverage varied by locus: 629-630 donors for A, B, C, DRB1 and DQB1; approximately 560 for DQA1; approximately 570 for DPA1; roughly 450 for DPB1. Besides the first cohort of 666 subjects, a separate validation cohort made up of over 95 different subjects was used. An early release that covered about 600 HLA-typed donors contained about 300 gigabases of sequencing data and some 87 million unique TCR sequences. All discovery cohort repertoires had been generated on a single sequencing platform. A later genetic analysis used genome-wide SNP genotypes for about three fifths of the 666 donors, treating that subset as a discovery cohort. Rather than using new phenotypic data, the later analysis identified candidate immune exposures from TCR beta sequences and from how often those sequences occurred across donors. Donor age, sex, ethnicity and CMV serostatus were compiled alongside the repertoire data. HLA typing covered class I and class II loci at four-digit resolution. General conclusions and limits of the study: According to a later analysis, most CMV-associated TCR beta chains appeared to be HLA-restricted, and the HLA associations seemed to be driven largely by CMV exposure. The authors suggested that the approach could potentially be generalized to other disease states and immunological phenotypes. Most TCR sequences were seen in very few donors, while some public TCRs were found in many individuals. The sequencing pipeline was judged likely to have produced a cluster of highly shared sequence variants as a technical artifact. For the cohort, immune exposure information was limited to CMV serostatus. Linkage disequilibrium might explain the correlated functional status among segregating V segments, but an unknown experimental factor could not be ruled out. According to a later analysis, parvovirus B19, influenza, CMV and Epstein-Barr virus appeared linked to several top co-occurrence clusters. Broadly in line with IMGT annotations, most TCR beta V segments showed up in productive rearrangements about 87% or about 30% of the time in an earlier analysis of 587 of the donors. The earlier analysis of about 600 of the donors excluded some 15 rarely observed V segments, including chromosome 9 orphons, because counts were too low. In vitro tests confirmed that a few of the cytomegalovirus-associated TCR beta chains recognize cytomegalovirus antigens. A further reported finding was that TCR beta sequences accurately predicted the HLA-A and HLA-B alleles for most subjects in the first cohort. Compared with the approximately 670-donor mean, donors in an Asian-associated ancestry cluster had fewer N-insertions in productive TCRs, according to a later genetic analysis. The classifier was reported to diagnose cytomegalovirus status with high specificity and sensitivity in both the original and validation cohorts. When HLA alleles, especially DR and DQ, strongly co-occurred, attributing TCR associations to individual alleles was difficult. In this cohort, only TCR beta chains were sequenced, and detectable features were limited by the absence of alpha or paired-chain data. Presence/absence analyses assumed roughly uniform sequencing depth across donors, an assumption that may not hold. At a false discovery rate of 0.05, a later analysis linked 15,000 to 20,000 TCR beta sequences to specific HLA alleles. In a later genetic analysis, a missense DCLRE1C variant was associated with V-gene and J-gene trimming of TCR beta chains, and the association was replicated in an independent cohort. In a later analysis, TCR association rates were found to vary across HLA loci, with the most associated TCRs seen for DRB1 alleles and the fewest for HLA-C alleles. In the study, some 160 TCR beta chains were listed as associated with cytomegalovirus. Compared with equally common non-associated chains, HLA-associated TCR beta chains in a later analysis were more clonally expanded and had lower generation probabilities. Because some donors lacked HLA typing at each locus, the association tests relied only on the typed subset. Some IMGT-functional V segments, including TRBV6-2 and TRBV6-3, could not be distinguished by the 87-base-pair reads and were therefore excluded.

To note about this clone: Its antigen specificity is not known.

Including cysteine and phenylalanine, the CDR3 has 11 amino acids. Only CDR3 DNA remains: 33 bases, in frame from the first base. V loses 4 bases of germline sequence and J loses 4 bases, and the interval between the two ends is 5 bases. In the germline V gene (reference sequence), CDR1 corresponds to LNHDA and CDR2 to SQIVND. The cohort comprised fewer than 700 healthy bone marrow donors. At the time of sampling, all cohort members were nominally healthy, though unrecorded immune exposures were likely present. The donor was CMV seropositive and belonged to the group of more than 250 seropositive cohort members. Every donor gave a peripheral blood sample, and the peripheral blood mononuclear cells from that sample were used for TCR beta sequencing. The Qiagen DNeasy Blood Extraction Kit was used to extract genomic DNA from the blood cell samples. Library preparation employed the immunoSEQ multiplex PCR assay. The multiplex PCR relied on a mix of 60 forward primers for TCR Vbeta segments and 13 reverse primers for TCR Jbeta segments. The CDR3 region of rearranged TCR beta genes was amplified from genomic DNA with a multiplex PCR assay. The amplified TCR beta libraries were sequenced on the Illumina HiSeq System as 87-base-pair reads. Turning to the authors' computational methods: A later analysis tallied 75 million to 95 million unique TCR beta chains across the 666 repertoires, and around 10 million of those chains were shared by two or more donors. Raw reads were error-corrected and collapsed into unique sequences by a nearest-neighbor algorithm in which closely related sequences were merged to remove PCR and sequencing errors. Alignment of CDR3 sequences to IMGT reference sequences was used to assign V, D and J gene segments. For a sequence to be retained, a match of at least six nucleotides was required to both a V gene segment and a J gene segment. Rearrangements were classified as productive when the CDR3 lacked stop codons and remained in frame with V and J, and all other rearrangements were classified as non-productive. Following IMGT convention, CDR3 was defined as the stretch from the second conserved V-encoded cysteine up to the conserved J-encoded phenylalanine. Sequences without an unambiguous match to a single V gene segment were excluded from the earlier analysis of 450 to 750 of the donors. An earlier analysis of several hundred of the donors called V segments functional above 56.7% productive rearrangements and segregating when the between-donor standard deviation exceeded 5%. A statistical classification framework was developed to diagnose cytomegalovirus status using the catalog of TCR beta chain sequences. V and J gene assignment, in a later analysis, came from comparing TCR nucleotide sequences with IMGT/GENE-DB human TR gene sequences. The TCRdist pipeline was used in a later analysis to assign CDR3 sequences and most-parsimonious VDJ recombination scenarios. A later analysis defined each TCR beta chain by its CDR3 amino acid sequence plus V-gene family, and excluded reads lacking a unique V-gene family. In a later analysis, approximately 590 highly shared, low-generation-probability nucleotide sequences were removed to address suspected cross-contamination and a sequencing artifact. A later analysis calculated a clonal expansion index for each public chain from normalized within-repertoire ranks of inferred template counts. In a later analysis, generation probabilities were computed using a VDJ recombination model fitted to out-of-frame rearrangements, and the results were checked against IGoR. In a later analysis, TCR-TCR, TCR-HLA and TCR-CMV co-occurrence was scored with hypergeometric tests, and a repertoire-size bias correction was applied to TCR pairs. In a later analysis, false discovery rates were estimated by permuting HLA or CMV assignments 20 times. In a later analysis, co-occurring TCRs were grouped using DBSCAN, with TCRdist sequence similarity added in when clustering inside HLA-allele-positive subsets. Repertoires with fewer than 30,000 or more than 120,000 public chains, plus five repertoires with anomalous nucleotide sharing, were excluded from co-occurrence clustering. TCRdb limited this immuneACCESS table to in-frame rearrangements with V and J called. A share of clones is missing; checked studies link under half to unresolved V genes, and the rest is unexplained. From that table come the V and J calls and clone size; the DNA was used to work out D and trimming. The sample table on file contains 60,000 to 90,000 clones. About 4.5% of the sample lies in the top ten.

The TCR was taken from a woman between 35 and 50 years old in good health and CMV-seropositive. The specimen sequenced was PBMCs. The chain is made from TRBV19 and TRBJ2-7, with no reliable assignment of the D segment. In nucleotide form, the sequence is TGTGCCAGTAGTAACTTTTACGAGCAGTACTTC. This translates into CASSNFYEQYF.